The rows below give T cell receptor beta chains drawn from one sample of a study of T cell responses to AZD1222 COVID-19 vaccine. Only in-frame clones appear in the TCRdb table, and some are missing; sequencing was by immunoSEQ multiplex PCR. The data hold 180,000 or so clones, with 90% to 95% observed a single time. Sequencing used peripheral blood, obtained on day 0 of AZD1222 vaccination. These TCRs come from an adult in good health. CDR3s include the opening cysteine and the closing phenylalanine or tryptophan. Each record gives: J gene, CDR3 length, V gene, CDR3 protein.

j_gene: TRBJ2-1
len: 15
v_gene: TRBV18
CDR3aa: CASSTGGPTEGEQFF

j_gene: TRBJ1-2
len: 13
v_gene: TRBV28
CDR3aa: CAGWDRELYGYTF

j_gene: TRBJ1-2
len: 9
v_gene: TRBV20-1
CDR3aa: CSASRPPTF

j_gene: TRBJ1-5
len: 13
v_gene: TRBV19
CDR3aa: CASTKQGDQPQHF

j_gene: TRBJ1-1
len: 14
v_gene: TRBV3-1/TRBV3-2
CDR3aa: CASSQGGRGTEAFF

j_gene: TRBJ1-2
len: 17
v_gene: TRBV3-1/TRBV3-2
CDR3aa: CASSQGGTGAVGSGYTF

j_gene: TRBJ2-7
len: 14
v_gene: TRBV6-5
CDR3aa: CASPAGGVFYEQYF

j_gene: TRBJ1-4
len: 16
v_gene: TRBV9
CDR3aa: CASSTGGSATNEKLFF

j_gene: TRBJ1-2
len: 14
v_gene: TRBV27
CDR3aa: CASSLRPEAYGYTF

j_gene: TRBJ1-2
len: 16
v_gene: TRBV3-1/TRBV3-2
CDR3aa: CASSQDLSGLNYGYTF

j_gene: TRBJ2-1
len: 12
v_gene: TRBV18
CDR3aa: CASSPVGNEQFF

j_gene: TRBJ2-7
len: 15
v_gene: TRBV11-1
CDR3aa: CASQLTSGDLYEQYF

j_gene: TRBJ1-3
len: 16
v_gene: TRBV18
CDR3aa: CASSPIDGRSGNTIYF

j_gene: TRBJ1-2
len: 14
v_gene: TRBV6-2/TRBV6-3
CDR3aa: CASSSQVGPYGYTF

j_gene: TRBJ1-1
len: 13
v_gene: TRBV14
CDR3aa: CASSPGRAPEAFF

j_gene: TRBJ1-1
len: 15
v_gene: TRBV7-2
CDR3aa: CASSAWGAGATEAFF

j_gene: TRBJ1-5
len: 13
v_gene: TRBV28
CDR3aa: CAIRGQVPQPQHF

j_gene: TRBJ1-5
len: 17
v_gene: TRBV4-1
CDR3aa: CASSQIGGRGIPQPQHF

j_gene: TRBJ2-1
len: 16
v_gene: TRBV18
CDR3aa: CASSPDTAGSYNEQFF

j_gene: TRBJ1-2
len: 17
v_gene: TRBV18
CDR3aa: CASSPVGTRGPNYGYTF

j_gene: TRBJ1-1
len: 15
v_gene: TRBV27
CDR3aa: CASSLGAPGATEAFF

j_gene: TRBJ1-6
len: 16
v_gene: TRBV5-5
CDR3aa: CASSLGRGGNNSPLHF

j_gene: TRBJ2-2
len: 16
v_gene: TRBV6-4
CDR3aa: CASTEEGGSTTGELFF

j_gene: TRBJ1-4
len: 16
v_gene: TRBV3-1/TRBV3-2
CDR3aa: CASSPRTGRNNEKLFF

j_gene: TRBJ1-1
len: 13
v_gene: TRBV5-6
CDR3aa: CASSLMERLEAFF

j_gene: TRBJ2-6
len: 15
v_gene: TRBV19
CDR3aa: CASSPLPAGANVLTF

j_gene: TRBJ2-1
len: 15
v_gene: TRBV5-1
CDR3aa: CASSPLGRGGNEQFF

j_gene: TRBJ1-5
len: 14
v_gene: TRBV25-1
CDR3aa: CASSPRVGNQPQHF

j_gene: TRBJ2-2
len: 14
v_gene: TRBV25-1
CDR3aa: CASSEAGPTGELFF

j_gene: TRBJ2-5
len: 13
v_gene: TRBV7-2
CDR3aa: CASSSSGQGYQYF

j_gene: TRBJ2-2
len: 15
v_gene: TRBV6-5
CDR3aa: CASSYSNGNTGELFF

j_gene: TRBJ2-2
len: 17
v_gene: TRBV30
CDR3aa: CAWSLIHAGANTGELFF

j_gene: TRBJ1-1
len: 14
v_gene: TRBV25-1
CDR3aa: CASSQGVVDTEAFF

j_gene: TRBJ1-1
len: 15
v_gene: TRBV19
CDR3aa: CASSSVGTSHTEAFF

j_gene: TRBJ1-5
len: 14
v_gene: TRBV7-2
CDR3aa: CASSLMGGNQPQHF

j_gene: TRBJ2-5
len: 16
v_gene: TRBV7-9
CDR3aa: CASSLDGRLNQETQYF

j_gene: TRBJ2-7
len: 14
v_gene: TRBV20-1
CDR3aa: CSASVGLAGYEQYF

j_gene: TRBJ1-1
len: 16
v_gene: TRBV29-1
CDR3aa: CSAGLGTGGRDTEAFF

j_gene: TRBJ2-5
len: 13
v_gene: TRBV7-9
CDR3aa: CASSVTREETQYF

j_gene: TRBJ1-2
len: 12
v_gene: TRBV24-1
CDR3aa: CATSDPEYGYTF

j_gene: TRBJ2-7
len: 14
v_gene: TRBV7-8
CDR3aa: CASSLGQGDVEQYF

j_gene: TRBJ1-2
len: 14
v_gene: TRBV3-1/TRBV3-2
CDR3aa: CASSQVEGRYGYTF

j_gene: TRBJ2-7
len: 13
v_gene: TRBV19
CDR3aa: CASSIWEGDEQYF

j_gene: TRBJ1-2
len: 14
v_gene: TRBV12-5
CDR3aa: CASGPGQGAYGYTF

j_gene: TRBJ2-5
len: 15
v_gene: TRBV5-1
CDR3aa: CASSSWTGGGETQYF

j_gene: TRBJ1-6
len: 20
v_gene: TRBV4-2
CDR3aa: CASSQDPYQGLEAYNSPLHF

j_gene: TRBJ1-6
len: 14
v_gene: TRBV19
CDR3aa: CASSTGTGYSPLHF

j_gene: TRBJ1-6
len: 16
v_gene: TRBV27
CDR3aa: CASSPVGGSYNSPLHF

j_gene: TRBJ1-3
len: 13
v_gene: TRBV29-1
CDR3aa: CSALTFSGNTIYF

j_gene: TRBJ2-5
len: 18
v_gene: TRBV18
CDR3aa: CASSPRVGTPVSQETQYF

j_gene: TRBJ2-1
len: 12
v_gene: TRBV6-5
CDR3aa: CASSYSNNEQFF

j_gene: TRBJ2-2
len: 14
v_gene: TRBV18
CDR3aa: CASSPSGVGGELFF

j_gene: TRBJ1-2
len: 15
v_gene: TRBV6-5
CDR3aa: CASSLRGARPYGYTF

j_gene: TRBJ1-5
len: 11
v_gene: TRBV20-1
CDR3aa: CSAGLGQPQHF